Each of the 23 T cell receptor beta chains below was sequenced from the same sample in a study of blood T cell repertoires in COVID-19. The data were produced by immunoSEQ multiplex PCR, yet TCRdb's version contains in-frame clones alone and is incomplete. Of around 400,000 clones detected, about 87% appear once; the ten largest clones hold 2% to 2.5%. Source material: peripheral blood. The receptors stem from a woman in her sixties or seventies with COVID-19, enrolled during active disease.

This chain links TRBV15 with TRBJ2-2; a possible D gene is TRBD2 (5 bases). Germline V gene sequence: CDR1 LNHNV, CDR2 YYDKDF (reference sequence). The CDR3 contains 14 residues. The V and J ends lost 1 base and 6 bases respectively, with 9 bases between them. In DNA form, the CDR3 reads TGTGCCACCAGCAGAGGAGGGTTTCCCGGGGAGCTGTTTTTT. Translation gives CATSRGGFPGELFF. Full variable domain (outside the CDR3, taken from reference TRBV15 and TRBJ2-2): DAMVIQNPRYQVTQFGKPVTLSCSQTLNHNVMYWYQQKSSQAPKLLFHYYDKDFNNEADTPDNFQSRRPNTSFCFLDIRSPGLGDTAMYLCATSRGGFPGELFFGEGSRLTVL.

This clone was observed a single time. The V gene is TRBV2, the J gene TRBJ2-3; 11 bases align to TRBD2. The CDR3 consists of 18 residues. The germline V gene encodes CDR1 SNHLY and CDR2 FYNNEI. Trimming took 6 bases from V and 1 from J; bases not matched to a gene: 12. The CDR3 loop is CASSERSYSGGGTDTQYF. Written as DNA, the CDR3 is TGTGCCAGCAGCGAACGGTCCTATAGCGGGGGGGGCACAGATACGCAGTATTTT.

The chain carries TRBV7-3 and TRBJ2-3; 8 bases agree with TRBD1. Germline lookup yields CDR1 SGHTA and CDR2 FQGTGA. V was clipped by 4 bases and J by 6 bases; unmatched bases: 6. The CDR3 is made up of 14 amino acids. The CDR3 protein is CASSSGTGVDTQYF. CDR3 nucleotide sequence: TGTGCCAGCAGCTCGGGGACAGGAGTTGATACGCAGTATTTT. Full variable domain (rest looked up from reference TRBV7-3 and TRBJ2-3): GAGVSQTPSNKVTEKGKYVELRCDPISGHTALYWYRQSLGQGPEFLIYFQGTGAADDSGLPNDRFFAVRPEGSVSTLKIQRTERGDSAVYLCASSSGTGVDTQYFGPGTRLTVL.

This clone was recorded once. The rearrangement links TRBV5-1 to TRBJ1-4; TRBD1 matches 11 bases. V lost 0 bases, J lost 2 bases, and 3 bases stayed unmatched. Germline-derived CDR1 and CDR2 are SGHRS and YFSETQ. The CDR3 runs to 17 residues. The CDR3, as DNA: TGCGCCAGCAGCTTGGCAGGACAGGGGGCGACTAATGAAAAACTGTTTTTT. This sequence encodes CASSLAGQGATNEKLFF.

V and J are TRBV5-1 and TRBJ1-1, with TRBD1 matching 7 bases. The CDR3 runs 15 residues. The germline CDR1 and CDR2 sequences are SGHRS and YFSETQ. Trimming at V came to 1 base and at J to 4 bases, leaving 7 bases not matched to a gene. CDR3 coding DNA: TGCGCCAGCAGCTTGCATCCAGGGGGGAGCACTGAAGCTTTCTTT. It translates to CASSLHPGGSTEAFF. The full variable domain, with the rest looked up from reference TRBV5-1 and TRBJ1-1, is KAGVTQTPRYLIKTRGQQVTLSCSPISGHRSVSWYQQTPGQGLQFLFEYFSETQRNKGNFPGRFSGRQFSNSRSEMNVSTLELGDSALYLCASSLHPGGSTEAFFGQGTRLTVV.

The rearrangement uses TRBV9 and TRBJ1-2; TRBD1 aligns across 9 bases. Germline-derived CDR1 and CDR2 are SGDLS and YYNGEE. This CDR3 spans 16 amino acids. With V trimmed by 3 bases and J by 7 bases, 13 bases remained unmatched. The CDR3 loop is CASSDRAGQGKSGYTF. The CDR3 DNA is TGTGCCAGCAGCGATAGGGCGGGACAGGGAAAAAGTGGCTACACCTTC.

V and J are TRBV5-6 and TRBJ2-7, with a weak D call TRBD1 (6 bases). Trimming took off 7 bases at V and 2 bases at J, with 19 bases between the two ends. Germline V gene sequence: CDR1 SGHDT, CDR2 YYEEEE. This CDR3 region has 15 residues. In nucleotides, the CDR3 is TGTGCCAGCGGGGTTTTCGAGGGGGTCGCCTACGAGCAGTACTTC. It encodes CASGVFEGVAYEQYF.

The V gene is TRBV6-1, the J gene TRBJ1-6; D possibly corresponds to TRBD1 (5 bases). The CDR3 loop spans 16 amino acids. The V gene lost 2 bases and the J gene lost 8 bases, with 16 bases spanning the gap. Germline V gene lookup returns CDR1 MNHNS and CDR2 SASEGT. DNA of the CDR3: TGTGCCAGCAGTGAACTTTTGGGGACGGGAGATTCACCCCTCCACTTT. It is translated as CASSELLGTGDSPLHF.

The chain links TRBV19 to TRBJ1-5; TRBD1 matches at 7 bases. The CDR3 length is 16 residues. The trim removed 3 bases at V and 6 bases at J, leaving 11 bases unmatched. CDR1 and CDR2 from the germline V gene are LNHDA and SQIVND (reference sequence). Here the CDR3 DNA reads TGTGCCAGTAGTATGGGGTCAGGGGGAGGCGGTCAGCCCCAGCATTTT. It codes for CASSMGSGGGGQPQHF.

The chain has TRBV27 and TRBJ2-7, with D perhaps matching TRBD2 (5 bases). The CDR3 runs to 15 residues. Germline V CDR1 and CDR2: MNHEY, SMNVEV (reference sequence). V lost 0 bases, J lost 2 bases, and 11 bases lay in between. CDR3 bases: TGTGCCAGCAGTTTATCAAAAGGCGGGCCCTACGAGCAGTACTTC. It codes for CASSLSKGGPYEQYF.

The chain joins TRBV5-1 to TRBJ2-4; 7 bases align to TRBD1. The ends lost 7 bases at V and 12 bases at J; junction bases unmatched: 13. Germline V CDR1 and CDR2: SGHRS, YFSETQ. CDR3 length: 13 residues. This CDR3 reads CASSTGAASSQYF. The CDR3 coding sequence is TGCGCCAGCTCCACAGGGGCGGCGTCTAGTCAGTACTTC.

The chain couples TRBV7-9 to TRBJ1-5, with 7 bases identical to TRBD1. This CDR3 is built from 16 residues. Germline assignment: CDR1 SEHNR and CDR2 FQNEAQ (reference sequence). V trimming: 4 bases; J trimming: 2 bases; junction bases outside the gene matches: 8. CDR3 sequence: CASSSFRGPGNQPQHF. The CDR3 coding sequence is TGTGCCAGCAGCTCCTTTAGGGGGCCGGGCAATCAGCCCCAGCATTTT.

This chain links TRBV9 with TRBJ1-1; D unclear. This CDR3 region has 13 residues. Looked up from germline, CDR1 is SGDLS and CDR2 is YYNGEE. The V gene lost 1 base and the J gene lost 3 bases, with 7 bases spanning the gap. CDR3 sequence: CASSVSDYTEAFF. The CDR3 coding sequence is TGTGCCAGCAGCGTATCCGACTACACTGAAGCTTTCTTT.

The chain carries TRBV5-1 and TRBJ1-4; a weak D match, TRBD1 (5 bases). This CDR3 has 15 amino acids. CDR1 is SGHRS, CDR2 YFSETQ, per germline. V lost 0 bases to trimming and J lost 7 bases, with 13 bases between them. CDR3 nucleotide sequence: TGCGCCAGCAGCTTGGGTTGGGGCCTTGGTGAAAAACTGTTTTTT. This codes for CASSLGWGLGEKLFF.

The CDR3 DNA is TGTGCCAGCAGCGAGACGACTAGCCCTTCGGATGAGCAGTTCTTC. It is translated as CASSETTSPSDEQFF. The gene calls are TRBV11-2 and TRBJ2-1; the match to TRBD2 covers 7 bases. The ends lost 5 bases at V and 8 bases at J; junction bases unmatched: 12. Germline lookup yields CDR1 SGHAT and CDR2 FQNNGV. CDR3 length equals 15 residues.

The chain uses TRBV30 and TRBJ2-2, with 8 bases matching TRBD2. This CDR3 has 17 residues. V was pared by 1 base and J by 5 bases, with 12 bases of the junction left unmatched. Germline V gene sequence: CDR1 GTSNPN, CDR2 SVGIG (reference sequence). As DNA, the CDR3 is TGTGCCTGGAGTGGTTGTTTGGCGGGGGGTTTTACCGGGGAGCTGTTTTTT. Translating gives CAWSGCLAGGFTGELFF.

The V gene is TRBV3-1 (or the pseudogene TRBV3-2), the J gene TRBJ1-2; maybe TRBD1 (6 bases). Trimming removed 6 bases at V and 6 bases at J, with 17 bases between. The V gene's germline CDR1 is LGHDT and CDR2 YNNKEL (reference sequence). This CDR3 region has 14 residues. For the CDR3, the DNA is TGTGCCAGCAGTAGGCGGGGGGGCGCAAATGGCTACACCTTC. Residues: CASSRRGGANGYTF.

The genes are TRBV6-5 and TRBJ1-6, with a possible D match to TRBD1 (6 bases). Deletions cut 0 bases from V and 9 bases from J, with 9 bases between. The CDR3 loop spans 14 amino acids. From germline, CDR1 is MNHEY and CDR2 SVGAGI. CDR3 loop: CASSYSAGVSPLHF. DNA for the CDR3: TGTGCCAGCAGTTACTCGGCAGGGGTTTCACCCCTCCACTTT.

Only one count was recorded for this clone. The chain carries TRBV5-1 and TRBJ2-5; TRBD1 agrees at 8 bases. V lost 4 bases, J lost 7 bases, and 15 bases stayed unmatched. There are 16 residues in the CDR3. CDR1 SGHRS and CDR2 YFSETQ come from the germline V gene. CDR3 coding DNA: TGCGCCAGCAGCCGTGAGACAGGGGCCACTGTCGGGACCCAGTACTTC. This gives the protein CASSRETGATVGTQYF.

J is TRBJ1-2 and V is TRBV2, with TRBD1 as a possible D gene (6 bases). V lost 11 bases, J lost 2 bases, and 15 bases lay in between. Germline values: CDR1 SNHLY, CDR2 FYNNEI. The CDR3 loop spans 13 amino acids. The CDR3 region has the DNA TGTGCCCGCCGAGGGGGGGTAAACTATGGCTACACCTTC. Translating gives CARRGGVNYGYTF.

The CDR3 loop reads CASSLWTGRQETQYF. The CDR3 region has the DNA TGTGCCAGCAGCCTTTGGACAGGTCGGCAAGAGACCCAGTACTTC. The chain is built from TRBV7-9 and TRBJ2-5, with TRBD1 matching over 7 bases. CDR3 length: 15 amino acids. The V segment lost 5 bases and the J segment 2 bases; nucleotides outside the gene matches: 8. Germline-derived CDR1 and CDR2 are SEHNR and FQNEAQ (reference sequence).

This clone was observed a handful of times. The V gene is TRBV7-9, the J gene TRBJ2-7, with a possible D match to TRBD2 (5 bases). Between the trimmed V and J ends, which lost 4 bases and 2 bases, there was a span of 18 bases. CDR1 and CDR2 from the germline V gene are SEHNR and FQNEAQ (reference sequence). The CDR3 is 16 residues long. The CDR3 protein is CASSSGSGSLTYEQYF. The CDR3 DNA follows: TGTGCCAGCAGCTCTGGTTCGGGGTCCTTAACCTACGAGCAGTACTTC.

The chain carries TRBV5-3 and TRBJ2-1; 11 bases are shared with TRBD2. TRBV5-3 is an ORF, and what it does is uncertain. V dropped 1 base and J dropped 4; count of bases not matched to a gene: 1. The CDR3 runs to 15 residues. The DNA for the CDR3 is TGTGCCAGAAGCTTGCGACTAGCGGGGTACAATGAGCAGTTCTTC. Translation gives CARSLRLAGYNEQFF.